This is a list of T cell receptor beta chains from one sample in a study of OX40 agonist ivuxolimab in advanced cancers. Here immunoSEQ multiplex PCR was the method, and the copy in TCRdb shows in-frame clones only, minus some. The sample includes nearly 70,000 clones, approximately 81% of them seen just once. Specimen: CD4+ or CD8+ T cells sorted from blood, collected in a trial of the OX40 agonist ivuxolimab. The source is an adult with an advanced solid tumor such as melanoma, head and neck, liver or kidney cancer. The CDR3 runs from the conserved cysteine through the conserved F or W. The order of the fields is V gene, J gene, CDR3 length, D gene, clone size, CDR3 DNA, CDR3 protein. The D gene is left open where the match is weak. Size is omitted from some rows. Given values are once, few, many or a class for expanded clones.

TRBV6-5,TRBJ2-7,12,.,.,TGTGCCAGCGAACAGGGACCCTACGAGCAGTACTTC,CASEQGPYEQYF
TRBV6-5,TRBJ2-1,15,TRBD1,.,TGTGCCAGCAGCCGCTCCTTAGACAGGGTCAATGAGCAGTTCTTC,CASSRSLDRVNEQFF
TRBV30,TRBJ1-6,16,.,.,TGTGCCGGAAGGCTCGGGGGGGGGCTAATGAATTCACCCCTCCACTTT,CAGRLGGGLMNSPLHF
TRBV7-9,TRBJ2-1,12,.,.,TGTGCCAGCAGCCCCAGGTGGAATGAGCAGTTCTTC,CASSPRWNEQFF
TRBV4-2,TRBJ1-1,13,.,.,TGTGCCAGCAGCCAACGTCTTGGGGGTGAAGCTTTCTTT,CASSQRLGGEAFF
TRBV19,TRBJ2-3,17,.,.,TGTGCCAGTAGTATCCTTCCGGGGGCGCGGGGCACAGATACGCAGTATTTT,CASSILPGARGTDTQYF
TRBV28,TRBJ1-5,15,TRBD1,.,TGTGCCAGCAGTCCACCACAGGGGGCAGGTCAGCCCCAGCATTTT,CASSPPQGAGQPQHF
TRBV2,TRBJ2-1,14,TRBD1,.,TGTGCCAGCAGACCCAGGACAGGGTGGGATGAGCAGTTCTTC,CASRPRTGWDEQFF
TRBV30,TRBJ1-3,12,.,.,TGTGCCTGGAGCGGGTTAGGAAACACCATATATTTT,CAWSGLGNTIYF
TRBV2,TRBJ1-6,14,.,once,TGTGCCAGCAGTGAGTCGGCCTATAATTCACCCCTCCACTTT,CASSESAYNSPLHF
TRBV6-5,TRBJ1-5,15,.,.,TGTGCCAGCAGTTACGAGGGGCAGGGGATTCAGCCCCAGCATTTT,CASSYEGQGIQPQHF
TRBV13,TRBJ1-4,16,.,.,TGTGCCAGCAGCCCTCGGGCGGCCGGGAAAACTGAAAAACTGTTTTTT,CASSPRAAGKTEKLFF
TRBV5-1,TRBJ2-5,15,.,.,TGCGCCAGCAGCTTGGGGCCGGGTAGTTCGGAGACCCAGTACTTC,CASSLGPGSSETQYF
TRBV29-1,TRBJ2-5,14,.,.,TGCAGCGTTGAACCCCCCGGGCTAAAAGAGACCCAGTACTTC,CSVEPPGLKETQYF
TRBV5-1,TRBJ1-2,15,TRBD1,.,TGCGCCAGCAGCTTGGGAGGGACAGCTAACTATGGCTACACCTTC,CASSLGGTANYGYTF
TRBV19,TRBJ2-7,14,.,few,TGTGCCAGTAGTATAGATGGGTTTACCTACGAGCAGTACTTC,CASSIDGFTYEQYF
TRBV30,TRBJ1-1,12,.,few,TGTGCCTGGAGTGCTATGAGATTTGAAGCTTTCTTT,CAWSAMRFEAFF
TRBV9,TRBJ2-7,16,TRBD1,.,TGTGCCAGCAGCGTACGTCCGGGACAGGGGATATCCGAGCAGTACTTC,CASSVRPGQGISEQYF
TRBV2,TRBJ1-1,13,.,.,TGTGCCAGCCGACAGCTAGGGTACACTGAAGCTTTCTTT,CASRQLGYTEAFF
TRBV7-9,TRBJ1-2,13,.,.,TGTGCCAGCAGCTTAGATTCGAACTATGGCTACACCTTC,CASSLDSNYGYTF
TRBV15,TRBJ1-2,14,TRBD1,once,TGTGCCACCAGCAGAGGGGACAGGGGTGGTGGCTACACCTTC,CATSRGDRGGGYTF
TRBV4-2,TRBJ2-5,17,.,.,TGTGCCAGCAGCCAAGGCGACCGGGCTCCCTCACAAGAGACCCAGTACTTC,CASSQGDRAPSQETQYF
TRBV7-2,TRBJ1-3,14,.,.,TGTGCCAGCAGCTCCGGTTTGTCTGGAAACACCATATATTTT,CASSSGLSGNTIYF
TRBV7-2,TRBJ2-7,15,TRBD1,.,TGTGCCAGCAGCTTAGCGGGGGACAGGGCCTACGAGCAGTACTTC,CASSLAGDRAYEQYF
TRBV5-8,TRBJ1-5,14,.,.,TGTGCCAGCAGCCTGATTGAGGCCGGTCAGCCCCAGCATTTT,CASSLIEAGQPQHF
TRBV4-3,TRBJ2-7,16,.,.,TGCGCCAGCAGCCAAGATTACATGGGGCTTTCCTACGAGCAGTACTTC,CASSQDYMGLSYEQYF
TRBV18,TRBJ1-5,15,.,.,TGTGCCAGCTCACCCGACAGGTCCTTCAATCAGCCCCAGCATTTT,CASSPDRSFNQPQHF
TRBV9,TRBJ1-2,14,TRBD1,.,TGTGCCAGCAGCCCAAGGGGACAGCGTTATGGCTACACCTTC,CASSPRGQRYGYTF
TRBV7-2,TRBJ1-3,15,.,.,TGTGCCAGCAGCTTAAGCCGGACGCCTGGAAACACCATATATTTT,CASSLSRTPGNTIYF
TRBV28,TRBJ2-5,11,TRBD2,.,TGTGCCAGCGGGGACTACAAGACCCAGTACTTC,CASGDYKTQYF
TRBV28,TRBJ1-1,14,TRBD1,.,TGTGCCAGCAGTTCGGGACAGGGGCGAACTGAAGCTTTCTTT,CASSSGQGRTEAFF
TRBV4-3,TRBJ2-1,14,TRBD2,.,TGCGCCAGCAGCCAGGGGGGACTAGTGCATGAGCAGTTCTTC,CASSQGGLVHEQFF
TRBV7-2,TRBJ2-4,13,TRBD1,.,TGTGCCAGCAGCCCGACGACAGGGGCCATTCAGTACTTC,CASSPTTGAIQYF
TRBV4-3,TRBJ2-7,14,.,.,TGCGCCAGCAGCCAAGATTGGGGTAGCAACGAGCAGTACTTC,CASSQDWGSNEQYF
TRBV28,TRBJ2-2,15,TRBD2,.,TGTGCCAGCAGACGCGGGGGGACGGGCACCGGGGAGCTGTTTTTT,CASRRGGTGTGELFF
TRBV9,TRBJ2-5,14,TRBD1,.,TGTGCCAGCAGCTTCACAGGGGCAGGAGAGACCCAGTACTTC,CASSFTGAGETQYF
TRBV15,TRBJ1-1,15,.,.,TGTGCCACCAGCAGAGATGTCAGCGGACACACTGAAGCTTTCTTT,CATSRDVSGHTEAFF
TRBV25-1,TRBJ1-1,15,.,.,TGTGCCAGCAGTGATCCGGGGGTAGGTGACACTGAAGCTTTCTTT,CASSDPGVGDTEAFF
TRBV10-3,TRBJ1-1,14,.,.,TGTGCCATCCAAAGTGCCGGAGTCAACACTGAAGCTTTCTTT,CAIQSAGVNTEAFF